This T cell receptor beta chain was identified in a study of STAT5B mutations in CD4+ large granular lymphocyte leukemia. Study as a whole: Among healthy controls, a particular HLA allele went with more CDR3 'QG' motifs.

A remark on this clone: What it binds is unknown.

The germline CDR1 and CDR2 sequences are MNHNS and SASEGT. This CDR3 spans 12 amino acids. Trimming stripped 9 bases from V and 1 base from J, with 9 bases between. This table comes from immunoSEQ multiplex PCR, and its TCRdb copy is limited to in-frame clones, with some not included. The table shows about 31,000 clones, with around 72% occurring only once. The study, taken as a whole, reports: About 25% of private leukemic clonotypes occurred rarely in other patients' non-leukemic repertoires. Without putative leukemic clones, patient CD4-sorted repertoires remained more clonal than healthy CD4+ repertoires.

V and J are TRBV6-1 and TRBJ1-2, with a weak D call TRBD1 (6 bases). This sequence was found in a human donor in good health. Specimen: CD4+ T cells from blood buffy coats. The CDR3 sequence: CASQQGNYGYTF. The CDR3 DNA sequence: TGTGCCAGTCAACAGGGTAACTATGGCTACACCTTC.